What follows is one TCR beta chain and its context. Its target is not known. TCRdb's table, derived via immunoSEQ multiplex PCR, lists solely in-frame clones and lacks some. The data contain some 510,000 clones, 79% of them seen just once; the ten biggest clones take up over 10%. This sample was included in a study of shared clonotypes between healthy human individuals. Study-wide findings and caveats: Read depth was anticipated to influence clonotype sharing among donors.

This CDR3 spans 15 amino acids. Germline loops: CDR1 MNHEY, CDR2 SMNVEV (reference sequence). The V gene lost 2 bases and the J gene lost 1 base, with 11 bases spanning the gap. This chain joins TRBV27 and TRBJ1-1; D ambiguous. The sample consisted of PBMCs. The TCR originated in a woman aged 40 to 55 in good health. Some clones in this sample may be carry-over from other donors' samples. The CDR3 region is CASSLSKAGNTEAFF. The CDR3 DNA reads TGTGCCAGCAGTTTAAGCAAGGCGGGGAACACTGAAGCTTTCTTT.